This TCR beta chain was sequenced in a study of cytomegalovirus exposure and HLA in healthy donors. Study-level points and caveats: Researchers reported that a few CMV-associated chains were confirmed in vitro as CMV antigen-specific. A list of approximately 150 TCR beta chains associated with cytomegalovirus was given. Later analysis revealed greater clonal expansion in HLA-associated TCR beta chains than in equally common others.

Regarding this clone: Its antigen is unknown.

These donors counted as nominally healthy when sampled, but unrecorded immune exposures were likely. Primers: 60 Vbeta forward and 13 Jbeta reverse. The repertoire was sequenced with immunoSEQ multiplex PCR; TCRdb's copy has only in-frame clones and lacks some. The sample holds approximately 140,000 clones, 55% to 80% seen once. Sequencing input: PBMCs. This receptor was taken from an older woman in good health and CMV-seropositive.

CDR3 nucleotides: TGTGCCAGCAGCCCCGACTACACAGATACGCAGTATTTT. Encoded protein: CASSPDYTDTQYF. The V gene is TRBV27, the J gene TRBJ2-3, with D possibly TRBD2 on 5 matching bases. CDR3 length equals 13 residues. The germline gives CDR1 MNHEY, CDR2 SMNVEV (reference sequence). V gave up 6 bases and J gave up 2 bases, with 9 bases separating them.